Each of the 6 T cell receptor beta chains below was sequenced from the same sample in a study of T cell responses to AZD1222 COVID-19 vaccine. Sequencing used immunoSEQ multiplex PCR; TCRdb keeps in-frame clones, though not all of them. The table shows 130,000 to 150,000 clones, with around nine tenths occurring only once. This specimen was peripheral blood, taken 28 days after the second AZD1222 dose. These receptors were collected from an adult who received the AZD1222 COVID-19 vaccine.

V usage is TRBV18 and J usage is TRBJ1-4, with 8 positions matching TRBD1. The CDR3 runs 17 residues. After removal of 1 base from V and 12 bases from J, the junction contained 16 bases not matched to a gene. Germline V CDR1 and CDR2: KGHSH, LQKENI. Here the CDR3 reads CASSPRTLGTGAGELFF. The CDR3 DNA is TGTGCCAGCTCACCACGCACCCTCGGGACAGGAGCAGGAGAACTGTTTTTT.

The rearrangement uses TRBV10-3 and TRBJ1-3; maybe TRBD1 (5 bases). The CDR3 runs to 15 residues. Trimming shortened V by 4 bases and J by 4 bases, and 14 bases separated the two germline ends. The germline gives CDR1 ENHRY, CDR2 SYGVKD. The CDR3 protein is CAISAVWGSGNTIYF. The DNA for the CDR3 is TGTGCCATCAGTGCCGTCTGGGGGTCAGGAAACACCATATATTTT.

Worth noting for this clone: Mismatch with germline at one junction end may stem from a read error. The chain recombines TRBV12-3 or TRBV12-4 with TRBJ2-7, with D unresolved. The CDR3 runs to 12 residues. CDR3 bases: TGTGCCAGCAGATTAGGACCCTACGAGCAGTACTTC. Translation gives CASRLGPYEQYF.

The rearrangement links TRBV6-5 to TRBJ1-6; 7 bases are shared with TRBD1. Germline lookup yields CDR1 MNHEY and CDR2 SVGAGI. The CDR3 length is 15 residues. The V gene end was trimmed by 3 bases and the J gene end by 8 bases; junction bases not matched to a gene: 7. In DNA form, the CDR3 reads TGTGCCAGCAGTTATCTCGGCAGGGGGGATTCACCCCTCCACTTT. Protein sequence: CASSYLGRGDSPLHF.

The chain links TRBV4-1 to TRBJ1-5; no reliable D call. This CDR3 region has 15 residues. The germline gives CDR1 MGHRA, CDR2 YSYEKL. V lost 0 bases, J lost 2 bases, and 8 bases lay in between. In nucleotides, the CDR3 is TGCGCCAGCAGCCAAGAAGGGTATCGCAATCAGCCCCAGCATTTT. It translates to CASSQEGYRNQPQHF.

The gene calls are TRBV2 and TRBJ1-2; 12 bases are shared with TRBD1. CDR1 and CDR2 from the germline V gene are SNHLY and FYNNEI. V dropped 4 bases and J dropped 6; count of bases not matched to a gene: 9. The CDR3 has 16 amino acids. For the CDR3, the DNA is TGTGCCAGCAGTGCTTCCCCGGGACAGGGGGCTAATGGCTACACCTTC. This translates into CASSASPGQGANGYTF.